A single sample is the source of the 18 T cell receptor beta chains below, sequenced in a study of blood T cell repertoires in COVID-19. Assay: immunoSEQ multiplex PCR; the TCRdb copy retains only in-frame clones and omits some. The data show 85,000 to 100,000 clones, with just over 90% seen just once and approximately 1.5% held by the top ten. The sequenced sample consisted of peripheral blood. All receptors come from a man in his sixties with acute or convalescent COVID-19.

The V and J genes are TRBV2 and TRBJ1-5; tentative D call: TRBD1 (5 bases). The CDR3 spans 14 residues. Deletions cut 6 bases from V and 0 bases from J, with 9 bases between. Per germline, CDR1 SNHLY and CDR2 FYNNEI. The CDR3 DNA reads as TGTGCCAGCAGGGACACTTCTAGCAATCAGCCCCAGCATTTT. This codes for CASRDTSSNQPQHF.

The CDR3 loop is CASQGSTGANVLTF. The CDR3 nucleotides are TGCGCCAGCCAGGGGTCGACTGGGGCCAACGTCCTGACTTTC. J is TRBJ2-6 and V is TRBV5-1; a weak D match, TRBD1 (6 bases). Trimming stripped 7 bases from V and 2 bases from J, with 10 bases between. Germline V CDR1 and CDR2: SGHRS, YFSETQ. The CDR3 loop spans 14 amino acids.

The chain is built from TRBV7-2 and TRBJ2-1; 8 bases map to TRBD2. CDR3 size: 15 residues. Trimming cost V 1 base and J 6 bases; bases outside gene matches: 5. Germline CDR1 SGHTA, CDR2 FQGNSA. For the CDR3, the DNA is TGTGCCAGCAGCTTAGGACTAGCGCTAGGCAATGAGCAGTTCTTC. It translates to CASSLGLALGNEQFF. The full variable domain, its missing parts supplied by reference TRBV7-2 and TRBJ2-1, is GAGVSQSPSNKVTEKGKDVELRCDPISGHTALYWYRQSLGQGLEFLIYFQGNSAPDKSGLPSDRFSAERTGGSVSTLTIQRTQQEDSAVYLCASSLGLALGNEQFFGPGTRLTVL.

J is TRBJ1-3 and V is TRBV2; a possible D gene is TRBD1 (6 bases). The CDR3 covers 15 residues. The ends were cut back, 1 base at V and 9 bases at J, with 16 bases in the middle. Germline CDR1 reads SNHLY; CDR2 reads FYNNEI. DNA of the CDR3: TGTGCCAGCAGTGAAGGAGGGGGAGGGAGGCGCACCATATATTTT. It translates to CASSEGGGGRRTIYF.

The chain joins TRBV3-1 (or the pseudogene TRBV3-2) to TRBJ2-5, with 9 bases lining up with TRBD1. The length of the CDR3 is 16 residues. CDR1 and CDR2 (germline): LGHDT, YNNKEL (reference sequence). Unmatched junction bases numbered 9, after V lost 2 bases and J lost 5 bases. The CDR3: CASSQRGQGRRETQYF. DNA for the CDR3: TGTGCCAGCAGCCAACGCGGACAGGGGAGGAGGGAGACCCAGTACTTC.

The V call is TRBV18, the J call TRBJ1-6; 8 positions agree with TRBD1. J lost 10 bases, V lost 0 bases, and 2 bases had no gene match. The CDR3 runs to 14 residues. CDR1 is KGHSH and CDR2 is LQKENI in the germline V gene. The CDR3 loop is CASSPPPGGSPLHF. The CDR3 DNA sequence: TGTGCCAGCTCACCACCGCCAGGGGGCTCACCCCTCCACTTT. The full variable domain, its missing parts supplied by reference TRBV18 and TRBJ1-6, is NAGVMQNPRHLVRRRGQEARLRCSPMKGHSHVYWYRQLPEEGLKFMVYLQKENIIDESGMPKERFSAEFPKEGPSILRIQQVVRGDSAAYFCASSPPPGGSPLHFGNGTRLTVT.

J is TRBJ1-3 and V is TRBV12-3 or TRBV12-4, with no clear D. V was shortened by 3 bases and J by 8 bases, with 5 bases between the two germline ends. The CDR3 has 11 residues. The CDR3 here is CASSFLDTIYF. The DNA for the CDR3 is TGTGCCAGCAGTTTCCTAGACACCATATATTTT.

The V and J genes are TRBV6-4 and TRBJ1-2, with D uncertain. V was cut by 0 bases and J by 4 bases, with 9 bases left in between. Per germline, CDR1 MRHNA and CDR2 SNTAGT. The length of the CDR3 is 14 residues. The CDR3 reads CASSDSSVGYGYTF. The CDR3 DNA reads TGTGCCAGCAGTGACTCAAGCGTTGGCTATGGCTACACCTTC.

V usage is TRBV28 and J usage is TRBJ1-4; TRBD1 agrees at 10 bases. CDR1 and CDR2 from the germline V gene are MDHEN and SYDVKM. There are 15 residues in the CDR3. Germline trimming cut 4 bases from V and 7 bases from J; bases unmatched to any gene: 6. CDR3 DNA sequence: TGTGCCAGCAGTTACCGACAGGGGGCGAGTGAAAAACTGTTTTTT. It yields the protein CASSYRQGASEKLFF.

The chain is built from TRBV14 and TRBJ1-2; 7 bases are shared with TRBD1. The CDR3 runs 13 residues. Looked up from germline, CDR1 is SGHDN and CDR2 is FVKESK. Trimming removed 3 bases from V and 5 bases from J; junction bases left unmatched: 3. The CDR3 nucleotides are TGTGCCAGCAGCCAGGGACAGACTTATGGCTACACCTTC. Protein sequence: CASSQGQTYGYTF.

The gene calls are TRBV6-1 and TRBJ1-2; D remains ambiguous. Per germline, CDR1 MNHNS and CDR2 SASEGT. The CDR3 has 12 amino acids. Trimming removed 2 bases at V and 8 bases at J, with 9 bases between. CDR3 DNA: TGTGCCAGCAGTGAAAAGGAGGTGGGCTACACCTTC. It encodes CASSEKEVGYTF.

The genes are TRBV5-4 and TRBJ1-3; no firm D call. The germline gives CDR1 SGHNT, CDR2 YYREEE (reference sequence). V shed 4 bases and J shed 1 base, with 6 bases lying between them. The CDR3 is 13 residues long. CDR3 nucleotide sequence: TGTGCCAGCAGCGACAAGTCTGGAAACACCATATATTTT. Translating gives CASSDKSGNTIYF.

J is TRBJ2-5 and V is TRBV5-1, with 15 bases identical to TRBD2. CDR1 and CDR2 (germline): SGHRS, YFSETQ. The trim removed 4 bases at V and 4 bases at J, leaving 17 bases unmatched. The CDR3 is made up of 20 amino acids. CDR3 protein: CASSQTGLAGGPMVLETQYF. The CDR3 nucleotides read TGCGCCAGCAGCCAGACCGGACTAGCGGGGGGGCCTATGGTCTTAGAGACCCAGTACTTC.

For this clone: The junction does not match germline at one end; this may be a read error. The CDR3 spells CASSGRERGKKLF. The CDR3 bases are TGTGCCAGCAGTGGTCGGGAGCGGGGGAAGAAACTCTTC. The gene calls are TRBV2 and TRBJ1-2, with D possibly TRBD1 on 5 matching bases. The CDR3 is 13 amino acids. Germline CDR1 is SNHLY and CDR2 is FYNNEI.

The chain recombines TRBV5-1 with TRBJ1-2; TRBD1 agrees at 9 bases. The germline gives CDR1 SGHRS, CDR2 YFSETQ. After removal of 3 bases from V and 7 bases from J, the junction contained 7 bases not matched to a gene. CDR3 length equals 14 residues. The CDR3 nucleotides are TGCGCCAGCAGCTCGGACAGGGGTCTAGGTGGCTACACCTTC. This translates into CASSSDRGLGGYTF. Combining the CDR3 with reference TRBV5-1 and TRBJ1-2 gives the whole variable domain KAGVTQTPRYLIKTRGQQVTLSCSPISGHRSVSWYQQTPGQGLQFLFEYFSETQRNKGNFPGRFSGRQFSNSRSEMNVSTLELGDSALYLCASSSDRGLGGYTFGSGTRLTVV.

The rearrangement joins TRBV6-5 to TRBJ1-5; 7 positions match TRBD1. The germline V gene encodes CDR1 MNHEY and CDR2 SVGAGI. This CDR3 region has 15 residues. J was trimmed by 4 bases and V by 0 bases; bases with no gene match: 3. CDR3 nucleotides: TGTGCCAGCAGTTACTCGGGGGACAGAAATCAGCCCCAGCATTTT. Protein product: CASSYSGDRNQPQHF.

The chain joins TRBV29-1 to TRBJ1-5, with TRBD1 matching 8 bases. CDR1 and CDR2 (germline): SQVTM, ANQGSEA. The J segment lost 6 bases and the V segment lost 6 bases, leaving 10 bases of the junction unmatched. The CDR3 totals 14 residues. The CDR3 is CSVVDRVKGQPQHF. The CDR3 region has the DNA TGCAGCGTCGTGGACAGGGTAAAGGGTCAGCCCCAGCATTTT.

This chain connects TRBV5-1 to TRBJ1-1; TRBD1 agrees at 7 bases. CDR1 is SGHRS and CDR2 is YFSETQ in the germline V gene. Trimming cost V 5 bases and J 5 bases; bases outside gene matches: 9. CDR3 length: 14 residues. CDR3 loop: CASSRGRGETEAFF. CDR3 sequence (DNA): TGCGCCAGCAGTAGGGGCAGGGGGGAAACTGAAGCTTTCTTT.